The 18 T cell receptor beta chains reported below all come from one sample, sequenced in a study of T cell responses to AZD1222 COVID-19 vaccine. Profiled with immunoSEQ multiplex PCR; TCRdb holds only in-frame clones, not every one. The sample has some 130,000 clones; 91% are singletons. The sample in question was peripheral blood, obtained on day 0 of AZD1222 vaccination. The receptors shown here come from an adult in good health.

V and J are TRBV5-1 and TRBJ2-5; D may be TRBD1 (5 bases). This CDR3 is 15 amino acids long. In germline, CDR1 is SGHRS, CDR2 YFSETQ. Trimming removed 2 bases from V and 4 bases from J, with 15 bases in between. The CDR3 sequence: CASSFGGATRETQYF. DNA of the CDR3: TGCGCCAGCAGCTTCGGTGGGGCAACCCGAGAGACCCAGTACTTC.

The chain is built from TRBV5-4 and TRBJ1-2; D possibly corresponds to TRBD1 (6 bases). CDR1 is SGHNT, CDR2 YYREEE, per germline (reference sequence). The CDR3 loop spans 16 amino acids. Trimming removed 5 bases at V and 2 bases at J, with 19 bases between. The CDR3 bases are TGTGCCAGCAGGGGGGGGGCAGGGACAACCAACTATGGCTACACCTTC. As protein: CASRGGAGTTNYGYTF.

The chain combines TRBV5-6 with TRBJ2-1; a weak D match, TRBD2 (6 bases). The V end was cut by 6 bases, the J end by 6 bases, with 19 bases between. Germline CDR1 is SGHDT and CDR2 is YYEEEE. This CDR3 contains 15 residues. The CDR3 nucleotides read TGTGCCAGCACCACTCCCCCCGCGGGACCCAATGAGCAGTTCTTC. It encodes CASTTPPAGPNEQFF.

This chain uses TRBV18 with TRBJ2-7; D is perhaps TRBD2 (5 bases). The germline V gene encodes CDR1 KGHSH and CDR2 LQKENI. Trimming removed 4 bases from V and 2 bases from J, with 12 bases in between. This CDR3 is built from 14 residues. The CDR3 reads CASSHQDGTYEQYF. The CDR3 DNA is TGTGCCAGCTCACATCAGGACGGGACCTACGAGCAGTACTTC.

The chain links TRBV9 to TRBJ2-3; 8 bases map to TRBD2. Trimming at V came to 6 bases and at J to 6 bases, leaving 6 bases not matched to a gene. The length of the CDR3 is 13 residues. The germline CDR1 and CDR2 sequences are SGDLS and YYNGEE. For the CDR3, the DNA is TGTGCCAGCAACCCGGGGGGGCGGGATACGCAGTATTTT. Its protein product is CASNPGGRDTQYF.

The chain is built from TRBV5-1 and TRBJ1-3, with D hard to call. Per germline, CDR1 SGHRS and CDR2 YFSETQ. The V end was cut by 4 bases, the J end by 0 bases, with 8 bases between. CDR3 length equals 14 residues. CDR3 loop: CASSPLGSGNTIYF. For the CDR3, the DNA is TGCGCCAGCAGCCCCCTGGGCTCTGGAAACACCATATATTTT.

This clone ranks as medium-sized. V is TRBV6-1 and J is TRBJ2-3; 11 bases align to TRBD1. There are 14 residues in the CDR3. The germline V gene encodes CDR1 MNHNS and CDR2 SASEGT. V shed 9 bases, J shed 4 bases, and the junction held 6 bases outside the gene matches. The CDR3 here is CASSGQGAADTQYF. In DNA form, the CDR3 reads TGTGCCAGTTCCGGACAGGGGGCTGCAGATACGCAGTATTTT.

The rearrangement uses TRBV4-3 and TRBJ2-7; D is perhaps TRBD2 (6 bases). This CDR3 has 16 residues. Looked up from germline, CDR1 is LGHNA and CDR2 is YSLEER. V was cut by 0 bases and J by 0 bases, with 12 bases left in between. CDR3 sequence: CASSQDLASYSYEQYF. In DNA form, the CDR3 reads TGCGCCAGCAGCCAAGATCTAGCGAGTTACTCCTACGAGCAGTACTTC.

The rearrangement links TRBV5-1 to TRBJ2-2; 8 positions match TRBD2. Germline trimming cut 3 bases from V and 6 bases from J; bases unmatched to any gene: 4. CDR3 length equals 14 residues. Germline V gene data show CDR1 as SGHRS and CDR2 as YFSETQ. The CDR3 DNA is TGCGCCAGCAGCTCGGGAGGGCCACCCGGGGAGCTGTTTTTT. Amino acid sequence: CASSSGGPPGELFF.

A single count supports this clone. CDR3 in DNA: TGTGCCAGCAGTTACCTGTGGGGCGCGGGGGACATTCAGTACTTC. The encoded protein is CASSYLWGAGDIQYF. The chain has TRBV6-2 or TRBV6-3 and TRBJ2-4, with 7 bases matching TRBD2. The CDR3 sequence is 15 residues long. Germline loops: CDR1 MNHEY, CDR2 SVGEGT. Trimming removed 2 bases from V and 8 bases from J; junction bases left unmatched: 9.

This rearrangement joins TRBV6-6 to TRBJ2-5, with D possibly matching TRBD2 (6 bases). CDR3 length equals 16 residues. V gave up 2 bases and J gave up 1 base, with 14 bases separating them. Germline V gives CDR1 MNHNY, CDR2 SVGAGI (reference sequence). CDR3 region: CASSYVRSGLQETQYF. CDR3 nucleotides: TGTGCCAGCAGTTACGTTCGAAGCGGGCTCCAAGAGACCCAGTACTTC.

The V and J genes are TRBV30 and TRBJ1-2; D gene uncertain. This CDR3 has 14 residues. V was trimmed by 0 bases and J by 0 bases, leaving 8 bases between them. Germline V gene lookup returns CDR1 GTSNPN and CDR2 SVGIG (reference sequence). CDR3: CAWSVRATNYGYTF. The CDR3, as DNA: TGTGCCTGGAGTGTTAGGGCAACTAACTATGGCTACACCTTC.

The V and J genes are TRBV5-1 and TRBJ1-2; 9 nucleotides line up with TRBD1. There are 14 residues in the CDR3. The germline V gene has CDR1 SGHRS and CDR2 YFSETQ. Losses at the gene ends were 4 bases for V and 8 bases for J; bases not matched to a gene: 9. CDR3 sequence (DNA): TGCGCCAGCAGCCCGGACAGGGGTACAGGAGGCTACACCTTC. It is translated as CASSPDRGTGGYTF.

The J gene is TRBJ2-5, the V gene TRBV3-1 (or the pseudogene TRBV3-2); the match to TRBD2 covers 7 bases. The junction had 6 bases not matched to a gene; V was cut back by 1 base and J by 1 base. The CDR3 length is 16 residues. Germline V gives CDR1 LGHDT, CDR2 YNNKEL (reference sequence). The DNA of the CDR3 is TGTGCCAGCAGCCAAGGGGGGAGGGCGGCCCAAGAGACCCAGTACTTC. This codes for CASSQGGRAAQETQYF.

This clone has a single count. J is TRBJ2-3 and V is TRBV6-2 or TRBV6-3; D is ambiguous. The germline V and J ends were trimmed by 2 bases and 2 bases, with 11 bases remaining between them. The CDR3 spans 15 residues. Germline V CDR1 and CDR2: MNHEY, SVGEGT. The CDR3 spells CASSYQGRTTDTQYF. The CDR3 DNA reads as TGTGCCAGCAGTTACCAAGGCCGAACCACAGATACGCAGTATTTT.

This chain connects TRBV18 to TRBJ1-2; 9 nucleotides align to TRBD1. The CDR3 has 17 residues. Germline CDR1 is KGHSH and CDR2 is LQKENI. Trimming at V came to 0 bases and at J to 7 bases, leaving 12 bases not matched to a gene. In nucleotides, the CDR3 is TGTGCCAGCTCACCACCGGGACAGGGACGACTTTCGAGTGGCTACACCTTC. Amino acids: CASSPPGQGRLSSGYTF.

The chain uses TRBV29-1 and TRBJ1-2; D may be TRBD1 (5 bases). The germline V and J ends were trimmed by 4 bases and 8 bases, with 11 bases remaining between them. CDR1 is SQVTM and CDR2 is ANQGSEA in the germline V gene. This CDR3 is 11 amino acids long. Written as DNA, the CDR3 is TGCAGCGTTGTGGGGGAGCCAGGCTACACCTTC. Its translation is CSVVGEPGYTF.

CDR3 sequence reads: CASSLAGVRDTQYF. For the CDR3, the DNA is TGTGCCAGCAGTTTAGCGGGGGTGCGAGATACGCAGTATTTT. The chain carries TRBV6-6 and TRBJ2-3, with 9 bases matching TRBD2. The CDR3 length is 14 residues. CDR1 and CDR2 (germline): MNHNY, SVGAGI (reference sequence). V shed 4 bases, J shed 5 bases, and the junction held 4 bases outside the gene matches.